Below are 9 T cell receptor beta chains sequenced from a single sample in a study of cytomegalovirus exposure and HLA in healthy donors. Primers: 60 Vbeta forward and 13 Jbeta reverse. Here immunoSEQ multiplex PCR was the method, and the copy in TCRdb shows in-frame clones only, minus some. Of 200,000 to 250,000 clones listed, 70% to 85% are singletons. The sequencing sample was made of PBMCs. These receptors were obtained from a woman aged 40 to 50 in good health and CMV-seronegative.

This chain connects TRBV5-1 to TRBJ2-3; 9 bases are a match to TRBD2. The CDR3 contains 15 residues. The germline CDR1 and CDR2 sequences are SGHRS and YFSETQ. Germline trimming cut 0 bases from V and 4 bases from J; bases unmatched to any gene: 3. CDR3 protein: CASSLGGGAPDTQYF. The CDR3 DNA reads TGCGCCAGCAGCTTGGGCGGGGGGGCCCCAGATACGCAGTATTTT.

The V gene is TRBV11-1, the J gene TRBJ2-2; D perhaps matches TRBD1 (5 bases). V shed 3 bases and J shed 1 base, with 9 bases lying between them. The CDR3 has 15 amino acids. The V gene's germline CDR1 is SGHAT and CDR2 FQDESV (reference sequence). CDR3 sequence: CASSLRQKNTGELFF. The CDR3 DNA reads as TGTGCCAGCAGCTTGAGACAGAAGAACACCGGGGAGCTGTTTTTT. The whole variable domain, remainder taken from reference TRBV11-1 and TRBJ2-2, is EAEVAQSPRYKITEKSQAVAFWCDPISGHATLYWYRQILGQGPELLVQFQDESVVDDSQLPKDRFSAERLKGVDSTLKIQPAELGDSAMYLCASSLRQKNTGELFFGEGSRLTVL.

This chain uses TRBV2 with TRBJ1-6; D is undetermined. CDR1 and CDR2 (germline): SNHLY, FYNNEI. The CDR3 extends over 15 amino acids. V was cut by 4 bases and J by 9 bases, with 16 bases left in between. This chain's CDR3 is CASSGLGGLSSPLHF. In nucleotides, the CDR3 is TGTGCCAGCAGTGGCCTTGGAGGCCTTAGTTCACCCCTCCACTTT.

CDR3 sequence reads: CAWTGQGRSPLHF. CDR3 nucleotides: TGTGCCTGGACGGGACAGGGTAGGTCACCCCTCCACTTT. The V gene is TRBV30, the J gene TRBJ1-6, with 9 bases that match TRBD1. This CDR3 spans 13 amino acids. The germline gives CDR1 GTSNPN, CDR2 SVGIG (reference sequence). Trimming cost V 4 bases and J 10 bases; bases outside gene matches: 5.

The sample holds a few counts of this clone. This chain connects TRBV7-9 to TRBJ2-1; no clear D gene. This CDR3 has 15 amino acids. CDR1 is SEHNR, CDR2 FQNEAQ, per germline (reference sequence). V was clipped by 1 base and J by 5 bases, with 12 bases between them. In nucleotides, the CDR3 is TGTGCCAGCAGCTTAGTGTCCAGTATGCACAATGAGCAGTTCTTC. The encoded protein is CASSLVSSMHNEQFF. The variable domain in full, completed from reference TRBV7-9 and TRBJ2-1, reads DTGVSQNPRHKITKRGQNVTFRCDPISEHNRLYWYRQTLGQGPEFLTYFQNEAQLEKSRLLSDRFSAERPKGSFSTLEIQRTEQGDSAMYLCASSLVSSMHNEQFFGPGTRLTVL.

The chain has TRBV7-9 and TRBJ2-5; D may be TRBD2 (6 bases). This CDR3 spans 14 amino acids. CDR1 is SEHNR, CDR2 FQNEAQ, per germline (reference sequence). Trimming shortened V by 5 bases and J by 7 bases, and 17 bases separated the two germline ends. CDR3 DNA: TGTGCCAGCAGCCAAGGGGCGGGGACGGGGACCCAGTACTTC. It is translated as CASSQGAGTGTQYF.

V and J are TRBV6-5 and TRBJ1-2; 8 positions agree with TRBD1. The V gene's germline CDR1 is MNHEY and CDR2 SVGAGI. Trimming removed 6 bases from V and 6 bases from J; junction bases left unmatched: 6. CDR3 length: 13 amino acids. The CDR3 loop reads CASSSDRGNGYTF. DNA of the CDR3: TGTGCCAGCAGCTCCGACAGGGGTAATGGCTACACCTTC.

The gene calls are TRBV9 and TRBJ2-2; 12 nucleotides agree with TRBD2. The germline V gene has CDR1 SGDLS and CDR2 YYNGEE. The CDR3 loop spans 17 amino acids. After removal of 2 bases from V and 7 bases from J, the junction contained 9 bases not matched to a gene. CDR3: CASSVLAGGQRGGELFF. The DNA of the CDR3 is TGTGCCAGCAGCGTCCTAGCGGGGGGGCAAAGGGGCGGGGAGCTGTTTTTT. Based on the CDR3 plus reference TRBV9 and TRBJ2-2, the full variable domain is DSGVTQTPKHLITATGQRVTLRCSPRSGDLSVYWYQQSLDQGLQFLIQYYNGEERAKGNILERFSAQQFPDLHSELNLSSLELGDSALYFCASSVLAGGQRGGELFFGEGSRLTVL.

The V gene is TRBV11-3, the J gene TRBJ2-2; possibly TRBD2 for D (5 bases). Germline-derived CDR1 and CDR2 are SGHNT and YENEEA. Between the trimmed V and J ends, which lost 5 bases and 4 bases, there was a span of 14 bases. The CDR3 has 15 amino acids. The CDR3 is CASSPSRGLTGELFF. The CDR3 bases are TGTGCCAGCAGCCCAAGTCGGGGTCTCACCGGGGAGCTGTTTTTT. Supplemented by reference TRBV11-3 and TRBJ2-2, the full variable domain reads EAGVVQSPRYKIIEKKQPVAFWCNPISGHNTLYWYLQNLGQGPELLIRYENEEAVDDSQLPKDRFSAERLKGVDSTLKIQPAELGDSAVYLCASSPSRGLTGELFFGEGSRLTVL.